A single sample is the source of the 26 T cell receptor beta chains below, sequenced in a study of CD8 T cells in ankylosing spondylitis. TCRdb passed the 5' RACE reads through MiXCR, listing each CDR3 protein once. The top ten hold roughly 16% of the sample, which has 150,000 or so distinct CDR3 sequences, around a tenth seen once. What was sequenced was blood, either unsorted or a sorted T cell fraction (not recorded which). The receptor source for this set is a female donor with ankylosing spondylitis or in good health (not recorded which).

There are a few counts of this clonotype. This sequence joins TRBV24-1 and TRBJ2-1, with D perhaps matching TRBD1 (5 bases). The germline gives CDR1 KGHDR, CDR2 SFDVKD. Trimming left V 0 bases short and J 10 bases short, with 9 bases between. The CDR3 runs to 13 residues. CDR3: CATSDLGADEQFF. Here the CDR3 DNA reads TGTGCCACCAGTGATTTGGGGGCAGACGAGCAGTTCTTC.

This clonotype turned up a few times. The V gene is TRBV11-2, the J gene TRBJ1-5; no firm D call. V gave up 8 bases and J gave up 0 bases, with 29 bases separating them. The CDR3 is 20 residues long. Germline lookup yields CDR1 SGHAT and CDR2 FQNNGV. CDR3 sequence: CASFVVVRTDGELSNQPQHF. The CDR3 coding sequence is TGTGCCAGCTTCGTAGTTGTAAGGACGGATGGGGAACTTAGCAATCAGCCCCAGCATTTT. Full variable domain (outside the CDR3, taken from reference TRBV11-2 and TRBJ1-5): EAGVAQSPRYKIIEKRQSVAFWCNPISGHATLYWYQQILGQGPKLLIQFQNNGVVDDSQLPKDRFSAERLKGVDSTLKIQPAKLEDSAVYLCASFVVVRTDGELSNQPQHFGDGTRLSIL.

This clonotype occurred a few times. V and J are TRBV6-2 or TRBV6-3 and TRBJ2-1, with 11 bases that match TRBD2. V was pared by 5 bases and J by 7 bases, with 7 bases of the junction left unmatched. Germline V gives CDR1 MNHEY, CDR2 SVGEGT. This CDR3 spans 15 amino acids. CDR3 sequence reads: CASSPGTSGRNEQFF. The CDR3 DNA reads as TGTGCCAGCAGTCCCGGGACTAGCGGTAGGAATGAGCAGTTCTTC.

The CDR3 protein is CASSYATNEKLFF. The CDR3 nucleotides read TGTGCCAGCAGTTACGCAACTAATGAAAAACTGTTTTTT. The rearrangement links TRBV6-6 to TRBJ1-4; no definite D call. Germline V gene data show CDR1 as MNHNY and CDR2 as SVGAGI (reference sequence). The CDR3 has 13 residues. Deletions cut 2 bases from V and 0 bases from J, with 1 base between.

The genes are TRBV28 and TRBJ1-1; D not certain. Deletions cut 5 bases from V and 7 bases from J, with 8 bases between. The CDR3 loop spans 11 amino acids. Germline V lookup: CDR1 MDHEN, CDR2 SYDVKM. The CDR3 DNA reads as TGTGCCAGCAGTCCCGGGCATGAAGCTTTCTTT. This encodes CASSPGHEAFF. Full variable domain (rest looked up from reference TRBV28 and TRBJ1-1): DVKVTQSSRYLVKRTGEKVFLECVQDMDHENMFWYRQDPGLGLRLIYFSYDVKMKEKGDIPEGYSVSREKKERFSLILESASTNQTSMYLCASSPGHEAFFGQGTRLTVV.

CDR3 sequence (DNA): TGTGCCTGGAGGGCTAGCGGGAGCGCCGGGGAGCTGTTTTTT. Protein: CAWRASGSAGELFF. The chain has TRBV30 and TRBJ2-2; 10 nucleotides line up with TRBD2. This CDR3 spans 14 amino acids. Losses at the gene ends were 3 bases for V and 6 bases for J; bases not matched to a gene: 4. CDR1 is GTSNPN, CDR2 SVGIG, per germline (reference sequence).

This clonotype was detected many times. This sequence joins TRBV12-3 or TRBV12-4 and TRBJ2-7; D call uncertain. This CDR3 region has 12 residues. Trimming took off 4 bases at V and 1 base at J, with 5 bases between the two ends. CDR3 loop: CASSSLSYEQYF. CDR3 DNA: TGTGCCAGCAGTTCCCTATCCTACGAGCAGTACTTC.

The chain carries TRBV5-5 and TRBJ1-3; D is uncertain. The CDR3 length is 18 residues. The V end lost 1 base, the J end lost 4 bases, and 21 bases lay between the germline ends. The germline V gene has CDR1 SGHKS and CDR2 YYEKEE (reference sequence). The DNA of the CDR3 is TGTGCCAGCAGCTTGACCCCGGATTCCTGGAGCGCAGGAAACACCATATATTTT. Translating gives CASSLTPDSWSAGNTIYF.

There are many counts of this clonotype. The genes are TRBV12-3 or TRBV12-4 and TRBJ2-2; D remains unclear. This CDR3 spans 16 amino acids. The germline V and J ends were trimmed by 7 bases and 8 bases, with 23 bases remaining between them. CDR3 residues: CASTPPGSYSAGELFF. CDR3 nucleotide sequence: TGTGCCAGCACCCCGCCGGGCTCCTACTCTGCGGGGGAGCTGTTTTTT.

This clonotype appeared a few times. The chain recombines TRBV7-9 with TRBJ2-1, with D possibly matching TRBD2 (5 bases). The V end was cut by 7 bases, the J end by 10 bases, with 11 bases between. The CDR3 consists of 11 residues. The germline V gene has CDR1 SEHNR and CDR2 FQNEAQ (reference sequence). DNA for the CDR3: TGTGCCAGCATATCCCGAGGGGAGCAGTTCTTC. It translates to CASISRGEQFF.

This clonotype was detected ten times or more. V is TRBV7-2 and J is TRBJ1-6; no clear D. V was cut by 1 base and J by 10 bases, with 14 bases left in between. Germline CDR1 is SGHTA and CDR2 is FQGNSA. The CDR3 is 15 amino acids. This CDR3 reads CASSLGVTKRSPLHF. The CDR3 DNA is TGTGCCAGCAGCTTAGGGGTCACGAAACGGTCACCCCTCCACTTT.

This clonotype was counted many times. This chain joins TRBV29-1 and TRBJ2-3, with D maybe TRBD1 (5 bases). The germline V gene has CDR1 SQVTM and CDR2 ANQGSEA. Trimming left V 6 bases short and J 2 bases short, with 9 bases between. The CDR3 spans 12 residues. The CDR3 nucleotides are TGCAGCGTCGCGGACAACACAGATACGCAGTATTTT. This sequence encodes CSVADNTDTQYF.

The chain carries TRBV29-1 and TRBJ1-1; 7 bases map to TRBD1. The CDR3 spans 14 residues. The J segment lost 1 base and the V segment lost 4 bases, leaving 6 bases of the junction unmatched. Germline CDR1 is SQVTM and CDR2 is ANQGSEA. The CDR3 sequence is CSVVTGTANTEAFF. The CDR3 bases are TGCAGCGTTGTGACAGGGACAGCGAACACTGAAGCTTTCTTT.

This clonotype was observed many times. The chain links TRBV4-2 to TRBJ2-1; TRBD2 agrees at 12 bases. V shed 1 base, J shed 10 bases, and the junction held 5 bases outside the gene matches. CDR3 length equals 15 residues. Germline values: CDR1 LGHNA, CDR2 YNFKEQ. The CDR3 coding sequence is TGTGCCAGCAGCCAAGGACTAGCGGGAGCTAGCGAGCAGTTCTTC. Its translation: CASSQGLAGASEQFF.

The J gene is TRBJ2-7, the V gene TRBV4-3; 7 bases align to TRBD1. The V gene's germline CDR1 is LGHNA and CDR2 YSLEER. Trimming at V came to 5 bases and at J to 0 bases, leaving 7 bases not matched to a gene. There are 15 residues in the CDR3. The CDR3 spells CASSESAGGSYEQYF. CDR3 sequence (DNA): TGCGCCAGCAGCGAGTCGGCAGGGGGCTCCTACGAGCAGTACTTC.

V and J are TRBV5-6 and TRBJ2-7; maybe TRBD1 (6 bases). The germline V gene has CDR1 SGHDT and CDR2 YYEEEE. Trimming left V 0 bases short and J 2 bases short, with 12 bases between. This CDR3 is 15 amino acids long. The CDR3 loop is CASSLGDTGTYEQYF. The CDR3 DNA is TGTGCCAGCAGCTTGGGGGACACGGGAACCTACGAGCAGTACTTC.

This clonotype occurred many times. V usage is TRBV7-6 and J usage is TRBJ2-7; the D is unclear. Trimming cost V 5 bases and J 4 bases, with 12 bases left between them. Germline assignment: CDR1 SGHVS and CDR2 FNYEAQ. CDR3 length: 13 residues. The CDR3 DNA follows: TGTGCCAGCAGCCCCGTGGGGTCTTACGAGCAGTACTTC. Translation: CASSPVGSYEQYF.

This clonotype was seen only a few times. The genes are TRBV28 and TRBJ2-7; D may be TRBD1 (5 bases). V was shortened by 8 bases and J by 3 bases, with 17 bases between the two germline ends. Germline CDR1 reads MDHEN; CDR2 reads SYDVKM. The CDR3 contains 14 residues. Here the CDR3 reads CASSPQETVYEQYF. The CDR3 bases are TGTGCCAGCTCTCCACAGGAGACCGTCTACGAGCAGTACTTC.

In its sample, this clonotype was seen many times. The chain has TRBV5-1 and TRBJ2-1; 8 bases match TRBD1. The CDR3 extends over 15 amino acids. The germline CDR1 and CDR2 sequences are SGHRS and YFSETQ. J gave up 2 bases and V 0 bases, and 1 base lay outside the gene matches. The CDR3: CASSLGQGTYNEQFF. DNA for the CDR3: TGCGCCAGCAGCTTGGGACAGGGGACCTACAATGAGCAGTTCTTC.

The sample holds many counts of this clonotype. The chain carries TRBV3-1 and TRBJ2-1, with D perhaps TRBD2 (5 bases). The germline gives CDR1 LGHDT, CDR2 YNNKEL (reference sequence). This CDR3 is 16 amino acids long. V dropped 1 base and J dropped 0 bases, with 10 bases sitting between them. The DNA of the CDR3 is TGTGCCAGCAGCCAAGTGGGAGATAGCTCCTACAATGAGCAGTTCTTC. It encodes CASSQVGDSSYNEQFF.

This clonotype has just a few counts. J is TRBJ2-1 and V is TRBV13, with 14 positions matching TRBD2. The CDR3 extends over 17 amino acids. Germline V gene data show CDR1 as PRHDT and CDR2 as FYEKMQ (reference sequence). The V segment lost 4 bases and the J segment 7 bases; nucleotides outside the gene matches: 9. The CDR3 sequence: CASSSYMTSGGGNEQFF. CDR3 nucleotides: TGTGCCAGCAGCTCCTATATGACTAGCGGGGGGGGGAATGAGCAGTTCTTC.

This clonotype showed up just once. This chain joins TRBV4-3 and TRBJ2-1; TRBD2 is a possible D gene (6 bases). Germline V gives CDR1 LGHNA, CDR2 YSLEER. Trimming stripped 0 bases from V and 7 bases from J, with 16 bases between. The CDR3 consists of 16 residues. The CDR3 DNA reads TGCGCCAGCAGCCAAGATGAGAGCGGTGGGAGGAATGAGCAGTTCTTC. Translated: CASSQDESGGRNEQFF.

The chain uses TRBV12-3 or TRBV12-4 and TRBJ1-1, with D hard to call. V was shortened by 7 bases and J by 0 bases, with 15 bases between the two germline ends. This CDR3 has 15 residues. CDR3 sequence: CASTPYGGVNTEAFF. In DNA form, the CDR3 reads TGTGCCAGCACTCCATATGGTGGGGTGAACACTGAAGCTTTCTTT.

This clonotype showed up many times. The V and J genes are TRBV12-3 or TRBV12-4 and TRBJ2-1; a possible D gene is TRBD2 (6 bases). The CDR3 length is 17 residues. V lost 5 bases, J lost 0 bases, and 17 bases lay in between. CDR3: CASSGGGGLSSYNEQFF. The CDR3 DNA reads as TGTGCCAGCAGTGGTGGGGGAGGCCTCAGCTCCTACAATGAGCAGTTCTTC.

This clonotype occurred many times. The V call is TRBV20-1, the J call TRBJ2-3; D is perhaps TRBD2 (6 bases). Trimming left V 5 bases short and J 4 bases short, with 19 bases between. Germline V gene lookup returns CDR1 DFQATT and CDR2 SNEGSKA (reference sequence). The CDR3 runs 15 residues. CDR3 coding DNA: TGCAGTGCTTCCGGGACTCCCGAGGCCCCAGATACGCAGTATTTT. As protein: CSASGTPEAPDTQYF.

The V and J genes are TRBV9 and TRBJ1-3; no definite D call. This CDR3 region has 11 residues. V dropped 4 bases and J dropped 2 bases, with 1 base sitting between them. Germline CDR1 and CDR2: SGDLS and YYNGEE. CDR3 sequence: CASSTGNTIYF. The CDR3 DNA is TGTGCCAGCAGCACTGGAAACACCATATATTTT.